This T cell receptor beta chain was sequenced during a study of blood T cell repertoires in COVID-19. Study in general: Italy, Spain and the United States were the sources of the convalescent and acute COVID-19 samples. In each case, the material was cDNA or gDNA derived from T cells, B-cell-depleted T cells, or PBMCs.

Authors' analysis steps: Estimates of nucleated cell counts were drawn from the amplification of reference gene primers. TCRdb's table, derived via immunoSEQ multiplex PCR, lists solely in-frame clones and lacks some. V, J and clone size are taken as reported in that table, and D and trimming were inferred from the DNA itself. The repertoire includes about 170,000 clones, over 80% of them detected once, and 4.6% sits in the top ten. The TCR comes from a woman in her forties or fifties with acute or convalescent COVID-19. Sequencing was carried out using peripheral blood.

CDR3 nucleotides: TGTGCCAGCAGCGTAGTAAACGGAGCCACAGATACGCAGTATTTT. This translates into CASSVVNGATDTQYF. The V call is TRBV9, the J call TRBJ2-3; D not resolved. CDR3 length equals 15 residues. Looked up from germline, CDR1 is SGDLS and CDR2 is YYNGEE. Trimming removed 0 bases at V and 2 bases at J, with 10 bases between.